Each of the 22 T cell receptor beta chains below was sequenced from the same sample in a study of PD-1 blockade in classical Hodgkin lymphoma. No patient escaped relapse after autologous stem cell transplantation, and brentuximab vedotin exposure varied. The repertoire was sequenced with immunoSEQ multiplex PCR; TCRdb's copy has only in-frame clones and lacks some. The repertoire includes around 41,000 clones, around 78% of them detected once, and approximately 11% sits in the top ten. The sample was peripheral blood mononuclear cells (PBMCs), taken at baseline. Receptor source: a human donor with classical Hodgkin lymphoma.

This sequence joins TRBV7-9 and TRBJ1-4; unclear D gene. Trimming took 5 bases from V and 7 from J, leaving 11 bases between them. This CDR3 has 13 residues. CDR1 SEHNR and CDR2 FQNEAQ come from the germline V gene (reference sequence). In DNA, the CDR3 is TGTGCCAGCAGCCCGGAGTCCAGTGAAAAACTGTTTTTT. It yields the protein CASSPESSEKLFF.

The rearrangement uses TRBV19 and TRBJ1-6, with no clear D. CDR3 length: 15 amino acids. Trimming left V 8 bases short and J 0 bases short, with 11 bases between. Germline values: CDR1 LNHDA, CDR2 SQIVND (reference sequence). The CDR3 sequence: CASGEGSSYNSPLHF. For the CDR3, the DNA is TGTGCCAGTGGGGAAGGGAGCTCCTATAATTCACCCCTCCACTTT.

CDR3 sequence reads: CASSTGLASTDTQYF. In nucleotides, the CDR3 is TGTGCCAGTAGTACCGGACTAGCGAGCACAGATACGCAGTATTTT. The V gene is TRBV19, the J gene TRBJ2-3; 9 bases fit TRBD2. J lost 0 bases, V lost 4 bases, and 2 bases had no gene match. The germline gives CDR1 LNHDA, CDR2 SQIVND (reference sequence). The CDR3 consists of 15 residues.

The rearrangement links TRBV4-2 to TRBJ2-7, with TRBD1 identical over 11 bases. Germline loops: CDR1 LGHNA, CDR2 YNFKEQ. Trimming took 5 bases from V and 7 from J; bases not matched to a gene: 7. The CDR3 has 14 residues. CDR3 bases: TGTGCCAGCAGCTTGGAGGACAGGGGGCATGAGCAGTACTTC. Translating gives CASSLEDRGHEQYF.

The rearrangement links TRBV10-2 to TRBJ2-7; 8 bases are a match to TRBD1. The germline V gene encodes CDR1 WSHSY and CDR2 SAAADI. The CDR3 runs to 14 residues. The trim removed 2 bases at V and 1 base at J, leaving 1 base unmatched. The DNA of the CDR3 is TGCGCCAGCAGTGAGACAGGGGGATCCTACGAGCAGTACTTC. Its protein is CASSETGGSYEQYF.

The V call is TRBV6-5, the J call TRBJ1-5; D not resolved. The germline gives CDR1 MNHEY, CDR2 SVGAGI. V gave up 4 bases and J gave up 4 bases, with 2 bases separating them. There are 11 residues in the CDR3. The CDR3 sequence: CASSSNQPQHF. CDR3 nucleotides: TGTGCCAGCAGTTCAAATCAGCCCCAGCATTTT.

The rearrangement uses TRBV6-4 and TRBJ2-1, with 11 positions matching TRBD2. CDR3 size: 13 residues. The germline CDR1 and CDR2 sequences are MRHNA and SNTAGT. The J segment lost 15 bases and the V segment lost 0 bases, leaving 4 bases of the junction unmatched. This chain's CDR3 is CASSDSIAGGLFF. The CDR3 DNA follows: TGTGCCAGCAGTGACTCGATAGCGGGAGGGCTGTTCTTC.

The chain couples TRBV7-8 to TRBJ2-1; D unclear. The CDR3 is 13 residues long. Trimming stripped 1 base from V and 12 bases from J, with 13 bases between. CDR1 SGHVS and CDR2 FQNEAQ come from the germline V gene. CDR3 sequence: CASSLEEGIRQFF. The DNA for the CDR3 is TGTGCCAGCAGCTTAGAGGAAGGGATACGGCAGTTCTTC.

Here the CDR3 DNA reads TGTGCCAGCAACGGGGTGGGGGGCGACAATCAGCCCCAGCATTTT. It codes for CASNGVGGDNQPQHF. V gene TRBV28 combines with J gene TRBJ1-5; D is perhaps TRBD1 (6 bases). The germline CDR1 and CDR2 sequences are MDHEN and SYDVKM. Trimming removed 7 bases at V and 3 bases at J, with 16 bases between. This CDR3 has 15 amino acids.

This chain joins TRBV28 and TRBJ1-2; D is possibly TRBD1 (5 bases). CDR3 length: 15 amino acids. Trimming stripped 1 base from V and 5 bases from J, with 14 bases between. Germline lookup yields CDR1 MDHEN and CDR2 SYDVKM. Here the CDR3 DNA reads TGTGCCAGCAGTTTATCGGGGGATACCTCATATGGCTACACCTTC. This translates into CASSLSGDTSYGYTF.

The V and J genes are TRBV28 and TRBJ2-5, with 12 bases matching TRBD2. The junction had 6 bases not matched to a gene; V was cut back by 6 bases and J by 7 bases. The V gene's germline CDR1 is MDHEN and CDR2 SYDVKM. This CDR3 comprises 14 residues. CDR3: CASSLLAGGGTQYF. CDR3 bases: TGTGCCAGCAGCCTACTAGCGGGGGGTGGGACCCAGTACTTC.

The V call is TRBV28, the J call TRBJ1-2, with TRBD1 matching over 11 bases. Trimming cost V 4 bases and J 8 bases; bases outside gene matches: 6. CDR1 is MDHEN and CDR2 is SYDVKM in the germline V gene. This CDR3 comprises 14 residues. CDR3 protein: CASSSGTGGQGYTF. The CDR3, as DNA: TGTGCCAGCAGTTCAGGGACAGGGGGACAAGGCTACACCTTC.

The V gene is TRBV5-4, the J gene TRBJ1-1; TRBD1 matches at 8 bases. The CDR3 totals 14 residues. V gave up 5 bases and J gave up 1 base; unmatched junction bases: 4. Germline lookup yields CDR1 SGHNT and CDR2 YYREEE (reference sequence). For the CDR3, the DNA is TGTGCCAGCAGTTATGGACAGGGGAACACTGAAGCTTTCTTT. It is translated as CASSYGQGNTEAFF.

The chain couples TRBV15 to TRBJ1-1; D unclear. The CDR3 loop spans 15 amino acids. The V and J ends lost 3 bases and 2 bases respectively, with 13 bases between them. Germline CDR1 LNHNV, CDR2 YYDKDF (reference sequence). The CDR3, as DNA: TGTGCCACCAGCAGGCCCAGCTTCGGTAACACTGAAGCTTTCTTT. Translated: CATSRPSFGNTEAFF.

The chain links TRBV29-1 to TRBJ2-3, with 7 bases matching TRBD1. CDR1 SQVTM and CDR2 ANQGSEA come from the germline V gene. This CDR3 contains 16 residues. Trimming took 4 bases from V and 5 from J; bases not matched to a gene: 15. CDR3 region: CSVGPYFDRVQDTQYF. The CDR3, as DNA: TGCAGCGTTGGCCCTTACTTTGACAGGGTACAAGATACGCAGTATTTT.

The CDR3 region has the DNA TGTGCCAGCAGTGACCGGAGGGCCGCGGGAAGTGAGCAGTTCTTC. Translation: CASSDRRAAGSEQFF. The chain has TRBV6-4 and TRBJ2-1; TRBD2 might be the D (6 bases). Trimming pared 2 bases from V and 9 bases from J, leaving 17 bases between. Germline CDR1 and CDR2: MRHNA and SNTAGT. CDR3 length: 15 residues.

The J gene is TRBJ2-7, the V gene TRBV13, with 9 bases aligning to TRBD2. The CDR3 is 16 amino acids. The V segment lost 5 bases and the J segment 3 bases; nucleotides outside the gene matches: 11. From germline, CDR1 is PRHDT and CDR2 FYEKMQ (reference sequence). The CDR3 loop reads CASSRPKAGGLYEQYF. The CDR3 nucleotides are TGTGCCAGCAGCCGGCCCAAAGCGGGAGGACTCTACGAGCAGTACTTC.

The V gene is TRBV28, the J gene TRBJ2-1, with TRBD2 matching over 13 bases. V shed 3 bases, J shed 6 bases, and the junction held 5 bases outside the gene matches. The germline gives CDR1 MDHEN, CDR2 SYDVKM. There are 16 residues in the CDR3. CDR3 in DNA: TGTGCCAGCAGTTTCCCACGACTAGCGGGGGGCAATGAGCAGTTCTTC. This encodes CASSFPRLAGGNEQFF.

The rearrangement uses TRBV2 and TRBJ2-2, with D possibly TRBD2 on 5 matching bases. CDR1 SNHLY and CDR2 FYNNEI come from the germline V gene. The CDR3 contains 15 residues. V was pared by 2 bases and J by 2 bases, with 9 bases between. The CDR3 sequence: CASSELRLNTGELFF. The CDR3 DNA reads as TGTGCCAGCAGTGAACTACGACTAAACACCGGGGAGCTGTTTTTT. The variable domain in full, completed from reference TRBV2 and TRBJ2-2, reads EPEVTQTPSHQVTQMGQEVILRCVPISNHLYFYWYRQILGQKVEFLVSFYNNEISEKSEIFDDQFSVERPDGSNFTLKIRSTKLEDSAMYFCASSELRLNTGELFFGEGSRLTVL.

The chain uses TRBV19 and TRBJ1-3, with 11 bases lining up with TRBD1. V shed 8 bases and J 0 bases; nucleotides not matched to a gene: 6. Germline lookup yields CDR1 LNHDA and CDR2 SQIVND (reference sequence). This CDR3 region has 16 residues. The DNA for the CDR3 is TGTGCCAGTTCGGACAGGGGGCTTACCTCTGGAAACACCATATATTTT. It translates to CASSDRGLTSGNTIYF.

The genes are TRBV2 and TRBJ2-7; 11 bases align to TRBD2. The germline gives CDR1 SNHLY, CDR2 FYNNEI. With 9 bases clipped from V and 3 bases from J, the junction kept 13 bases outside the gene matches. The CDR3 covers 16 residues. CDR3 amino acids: CASQPFGGLAVYEQYF. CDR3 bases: TGTGCCAGTCAGCCCTTTGGGGGACTAGCGGTCTACGAGCAGTACTTC.

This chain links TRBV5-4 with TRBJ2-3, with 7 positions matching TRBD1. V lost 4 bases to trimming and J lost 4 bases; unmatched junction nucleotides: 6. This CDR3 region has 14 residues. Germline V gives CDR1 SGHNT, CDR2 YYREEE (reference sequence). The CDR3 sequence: CASSGTDRADTQYF. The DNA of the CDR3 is TGTGCCAGCAGCGGGACCGACAGGGCAGATACGCAGTATTTT.